What follows describes a single T cell receptor (beta chain). Patients of the Seattle cohort, enrolled during active infection, were followed longitudinally. The sample belongs to a study of blood T cell repertoires in COVID-19. Study information: COVID-19 samples, acute and convalescent, were from the United States, Italy and Spain.

Source study methods: Reference gene primer amplification in the assay estimated nucleated cell counts. Produced via immunoSEQ multiplex PCR; TCRdb's table is partial and in-frame only. The D gene and trimming were derived from the DNA, and the V and J assignments and clone size from that table. The sample includes about 300,000 clones, about nine tenths of them seen just once. Germline assignment: CDR1 SGHAT and CDR2 FQDESV (reference sequence). The CDR3 length is 15 residues. The trim removed 7 bases at V and 6 bases at J, leaving 12 bases unmatched. The receptor was derived from a woman aged 30 to 39 with COVID-19, enrolled during active disease. The sequenced material came from peripheral blood. The chain combines TRBV11-1 with TRBJ2-5; 9 bases align to TRBD2. CDR3 sequence reads: CASTLGGGAGQTQYF. The DNA for the CDR3 is TGTGCCAGCACCTTGGGCGGGGGGGCCGGCCAGACCCAGTACTTC.